This record covers a single T cell receptor (beta chain). The antigen is unknown. This sample is part of a study of neurological immune-mediated disorders. Healthy controls consisted of blood bank volunteers in Maryland, USA. Findings of the study overall: HTLV-1-associated myelopathy had the most TCR clonal expansion, whereas multiple sclerosis had the least (lower than in healthy controls).

V was shortened by 1 base and J by 5 bases, with 14 bases between the two germline ends. Germline CDR1 and CDR2: SEHNR and FQNEAQ (reference sequence). There are 15 residues in the CDR3. 5'RACE generated cDNA with 10-nucleotide random UMIs. One entry per CDR3 protein, called by TCRdb with MiXCR from the 5' RACE reads. This sample has roughly 55,000 distinct CDR3 sequences, with roughly 17% found just once. The clonotype originates from a man in his sixties in good health. V gene TRBV7-9 combines with J gene TRBJ2-5, with a tentative D call TRBD1 (5 bases). The specimen was PBMCs. In DNA, the CDR3 is TGTGCCAGCAGCTTAGAATCAGGCAGGGTCGAGACCCAGTACTTC. It codes for CASSLESGRVETQYF.